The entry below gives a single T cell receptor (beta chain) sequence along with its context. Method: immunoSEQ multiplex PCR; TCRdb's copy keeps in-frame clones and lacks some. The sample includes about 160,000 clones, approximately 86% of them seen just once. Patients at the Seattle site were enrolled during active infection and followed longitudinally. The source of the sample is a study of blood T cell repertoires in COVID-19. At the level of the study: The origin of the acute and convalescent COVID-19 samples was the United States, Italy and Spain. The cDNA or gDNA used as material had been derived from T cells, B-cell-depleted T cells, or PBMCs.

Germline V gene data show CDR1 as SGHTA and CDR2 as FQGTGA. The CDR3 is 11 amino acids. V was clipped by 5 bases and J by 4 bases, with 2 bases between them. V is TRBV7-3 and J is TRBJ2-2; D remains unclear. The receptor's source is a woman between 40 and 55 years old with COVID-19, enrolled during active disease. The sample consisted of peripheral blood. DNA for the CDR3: TGTGCCAGCAGCCTCACCGGGGAGCTGTTTTTT. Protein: CASSLTGELFF.